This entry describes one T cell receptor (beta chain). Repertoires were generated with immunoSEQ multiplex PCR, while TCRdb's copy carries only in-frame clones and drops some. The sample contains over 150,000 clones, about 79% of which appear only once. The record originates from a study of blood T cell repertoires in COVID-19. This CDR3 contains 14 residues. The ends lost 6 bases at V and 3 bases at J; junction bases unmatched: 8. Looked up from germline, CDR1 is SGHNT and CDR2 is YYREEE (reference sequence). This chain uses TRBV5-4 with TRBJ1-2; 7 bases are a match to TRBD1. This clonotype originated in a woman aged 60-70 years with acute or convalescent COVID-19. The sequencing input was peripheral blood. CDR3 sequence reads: CASTRQGFDYGYTF. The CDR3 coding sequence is TGTGCCAGCACCCGACAGGGCTTCGACTATGGCTACACCTTC.